This record concerns one T cell receptor beta chain sequence. Antigen unknown. This CDR3 has 14 residues. Germline V gene data show CDR1 as LNHDA and CDR2 as SQIVND (reference sequence). The data are from a study of OX40 agonist ivuxolimab in advanced cancers. Study-wide results and caveats: In the 0.1-3.0 mg/kg groups, partial responders showed among the lowest expansion.

Using immunoSEQ multiplex PCR, the repertoire was profiled, and TCRdb retains in-frame clones only, with some absent. The repertoire has tens of thousands of clones, about 90% of them found once; the top ten carry roughly 8.9%. This chain uses TRBV19 with TRBJ2-5; TRBD1 aligns across 8 bases. The last part of the DNA fits TRBJ2-7 better; the J call may be wrong. This clonotype was obtained from an adult with an advanced solid tumor such as melanoma, head and neck, liver or kidney cancer. This specimen was CD4+ or CD8+ T cells sorted from blood, taken in a trial of the OX40 agonist ivuxolimab. The CDR3 DNA follows: TGTGCCAGTAGTACACAGGGGGGCTCCTACGAGCAGTACTTC. Encoded protein: CASSTQGGSYEQYF.